Following are 2 T cell receptor beta chains from one sample sequenced in a study of response to subunit inactivated influenza vaccine. In TCRdb, the RT-PCR reads were re-called with MiXCR into one record per CDR3 protein. The data show 500,000 to 750,000 distinct CDR3 sequences, 14% seen once. The material was PBMCs from blood, obtained approximately 12 days after vaccination. All receptors derive from a man in his forties or fifties who received an inactivated influenza vaccine.

This clonotype was picked up many times. This chain joins TRBV20-1 and TRBJ2-1; possible D gene TRBD1, 7 bases. The CDR3 has 19 amino acids. Germline CDR1 reads DFQATT; CDR2 reads SNEGSKA (reference sequence). V dropped 0 bases and J dropped 0 bases, with 21 bases sitting between them. In DNA form, the CDR3 reads TGCAGTGCTAGAGATAGGAGGGTCGGGACAGCAAGCTCCTACAATGAGCAGTTCTTC. Its protein product is CSARDRRVGTASSYNEQFF.

The genes are TRBV5-1 and TRBJ2-1; the match to TRBD1 covers 9 bases. V gave up 4 bases and J gave up 6 bases; unmatched junction bases: 11. Germline CDR1 SGHRS, CDR2 YFSETQ. CDR3 size: 16 residues. DNA for the CDR3: TGCGCCAGCAGCCCGCAACCGGACAGGGGCCGCAATGAGCAGTTCTTC. It yields the protein CASSPQPDRGRNEQFF.